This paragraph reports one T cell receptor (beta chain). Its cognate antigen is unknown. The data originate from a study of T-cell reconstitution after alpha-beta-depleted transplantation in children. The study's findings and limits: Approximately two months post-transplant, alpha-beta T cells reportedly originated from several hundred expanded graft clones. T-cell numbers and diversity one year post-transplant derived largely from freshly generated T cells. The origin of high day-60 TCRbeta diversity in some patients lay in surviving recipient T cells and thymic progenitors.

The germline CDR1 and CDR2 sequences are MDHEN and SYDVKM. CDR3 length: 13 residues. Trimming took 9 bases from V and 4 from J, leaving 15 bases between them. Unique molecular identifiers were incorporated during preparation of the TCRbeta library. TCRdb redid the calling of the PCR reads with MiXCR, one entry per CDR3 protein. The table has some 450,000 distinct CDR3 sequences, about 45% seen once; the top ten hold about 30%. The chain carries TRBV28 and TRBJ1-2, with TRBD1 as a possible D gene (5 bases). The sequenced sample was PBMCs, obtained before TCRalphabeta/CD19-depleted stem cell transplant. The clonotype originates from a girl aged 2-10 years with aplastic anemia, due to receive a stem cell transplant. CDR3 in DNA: TGTGCCAGGGGCTTGGGGCTCCTCTATGGCTACACCTTC. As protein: CARGLGLLYGYTF.